This T cell receptor (beta chain) was sequenced for a study of CD8+CD57+ T cells in acquired aplastic anemia. The template for TCR beta VDJ and CDR3 sequence profiling was genomic DNA. Each CDR3 protein gets one entry after TCRdb re-called the reads with MiXCR. The data hold 160,000 or so distinct CDR3 sequences, with less than 60% observed a single time. An expansion of CD8+CD57+ cells by flow cytometry had been shown in patients chosen for sequencing. This clonotype has a count of ten or more. V dropped 5 bases and J dropped 7; count of bases not matched to a gene: 10. Germline assignment: CDR1 SGHDT and CDR2 YYEEEE. The CDR3 contains 15 residues.

Sequencing was done on a sample of sorted CD4+, CD8+, or CD8+CD57+ T cells (not recorded which) from PBMCs. This chain connects TRBV5-6 to TRBJ1-4; 8 nucleotides align to TRBD1. The sequence derives from a human donor with aplastic anemia. The CDR3 loop is CASSRATGGSEKLFF. The DNA for the CDR3 is TGTGCCAGCAGTCGAGCAACAGGGGGAAGTGAAAAACTGTTTTTT.